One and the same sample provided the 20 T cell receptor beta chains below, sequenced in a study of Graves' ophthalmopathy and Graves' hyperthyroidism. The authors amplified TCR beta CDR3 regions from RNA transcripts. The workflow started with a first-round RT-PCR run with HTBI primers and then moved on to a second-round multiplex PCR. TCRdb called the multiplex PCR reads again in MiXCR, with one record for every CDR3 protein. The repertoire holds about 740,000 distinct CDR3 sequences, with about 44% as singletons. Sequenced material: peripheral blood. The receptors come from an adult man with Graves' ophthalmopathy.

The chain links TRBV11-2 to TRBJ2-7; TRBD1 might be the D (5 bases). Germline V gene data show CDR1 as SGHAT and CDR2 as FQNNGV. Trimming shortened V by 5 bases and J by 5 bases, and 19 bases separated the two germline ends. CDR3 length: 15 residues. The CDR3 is CASSQVRSGIDEQYF. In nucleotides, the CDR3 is TGTGCCAGCAGCCAAGTTAGGTCAGGGATCGACGAGCAGTACTTC.

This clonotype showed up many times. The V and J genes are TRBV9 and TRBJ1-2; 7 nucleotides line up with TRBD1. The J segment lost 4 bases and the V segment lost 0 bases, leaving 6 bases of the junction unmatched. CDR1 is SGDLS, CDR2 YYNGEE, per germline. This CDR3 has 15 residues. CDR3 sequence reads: CASSVGTGAFYGYTF. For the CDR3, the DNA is TGTGCCAGCAGCGTAGGAACAGGGGCCTTCTATGGCTACACCTTC.

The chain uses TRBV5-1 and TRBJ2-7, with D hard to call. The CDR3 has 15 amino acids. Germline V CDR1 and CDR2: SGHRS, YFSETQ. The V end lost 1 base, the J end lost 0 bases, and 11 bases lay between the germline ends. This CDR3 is CASSLSDGDSYEQYF. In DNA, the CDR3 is TGCGCCAGCAGCTTGTCGGATGGGGACTCCTACGAGCAGTACTTC.

CDR3 amino acids: CASSVGWGGNNGYTF. In DNA form, the CDR3 reads TGTGCCAGCAGCGTAGGGTGGGGGGGGAATAATGGCTACACCTTC. The chain couples TRBV9 to TRBJ1-2, with TRBD1 as a possible D gene (5 bases). The CDR3 is 15 amino acids. Germline V lookup: CDR1 SGDLS, CDR2 YYNGEE. The V gene lost 0 bases and the J gene lost 6 bases, with 15 bases spanning the gap.

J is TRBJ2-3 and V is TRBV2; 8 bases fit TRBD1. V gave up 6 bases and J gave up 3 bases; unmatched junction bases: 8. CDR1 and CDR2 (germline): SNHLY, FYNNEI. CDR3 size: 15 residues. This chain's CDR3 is CASSSGDRNTDTQYF. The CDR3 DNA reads TGTGCCAGCAGCTCAGGGGACAGGAATACAGATACGCAGTATTTT.

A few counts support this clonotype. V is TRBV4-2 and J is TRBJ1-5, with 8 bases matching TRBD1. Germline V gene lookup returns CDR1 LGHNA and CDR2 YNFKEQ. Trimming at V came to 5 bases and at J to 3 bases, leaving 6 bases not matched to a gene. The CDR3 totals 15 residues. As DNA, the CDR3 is TGTGCCAGCAGCAAGGGACAGGCGAACAATCAGCCCCAGCATTTT. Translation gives CASSKGQANNQPQHF.

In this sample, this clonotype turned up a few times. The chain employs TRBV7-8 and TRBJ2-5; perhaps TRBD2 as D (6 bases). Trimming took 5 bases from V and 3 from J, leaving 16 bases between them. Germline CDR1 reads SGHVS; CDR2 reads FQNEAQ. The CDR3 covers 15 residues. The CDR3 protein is CASSLQGGEEETQYF. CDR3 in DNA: TGTGCCAGCAGCCTCCAAGGAGGGGAGGAAGAGACCCAGTACTTC.

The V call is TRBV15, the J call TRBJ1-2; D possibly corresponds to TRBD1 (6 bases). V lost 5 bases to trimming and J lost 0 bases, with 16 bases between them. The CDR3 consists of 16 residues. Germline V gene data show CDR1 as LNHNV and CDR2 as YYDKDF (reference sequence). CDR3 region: CATSGGRVRTNYGYTF. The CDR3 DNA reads TGTGCCACCAGCGGGGGCAGGGTGAGAACTAACTATGGCTACACCTTC.

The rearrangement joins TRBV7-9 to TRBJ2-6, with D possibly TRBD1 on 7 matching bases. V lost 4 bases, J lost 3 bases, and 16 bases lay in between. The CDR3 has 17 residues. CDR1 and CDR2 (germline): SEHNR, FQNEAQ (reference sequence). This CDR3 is CASSYPTGDFGANVLTF. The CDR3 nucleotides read TGTGCCAGCAGCTACCCCACAGGGGACTTTGGGGCCAACGTCCTGACTTTC.

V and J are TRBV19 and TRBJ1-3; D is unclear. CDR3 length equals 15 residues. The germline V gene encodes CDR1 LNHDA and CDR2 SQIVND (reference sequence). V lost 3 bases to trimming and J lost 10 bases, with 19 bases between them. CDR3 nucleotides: TGTGCCAGTAGTATCGCCGGACCGCATCTTAAAACCATATATTTT. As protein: CASSIAGPHLKTIYF.

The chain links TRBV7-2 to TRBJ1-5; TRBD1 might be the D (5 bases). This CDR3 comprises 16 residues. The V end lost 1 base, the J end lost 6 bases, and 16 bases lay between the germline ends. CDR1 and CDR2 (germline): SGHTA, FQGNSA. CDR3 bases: TGTGCCAGCAGCTTAGGGCGTTTGTCAGGGACTCAGCCCCAGCATTTT. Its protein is CASSLGRLSGTQPQHF. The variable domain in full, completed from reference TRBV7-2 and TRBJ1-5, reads GAGVSQSPSNKVTEKGKDVELRCDPISGHTALYWYRQSLGQGLEFLIYFQGNSAPDKSGLPSDRFSAERTGGSVSTLTIQRTQQEDSAVYLCASSLGRLSGTQPQHFGDGTRLSIL.

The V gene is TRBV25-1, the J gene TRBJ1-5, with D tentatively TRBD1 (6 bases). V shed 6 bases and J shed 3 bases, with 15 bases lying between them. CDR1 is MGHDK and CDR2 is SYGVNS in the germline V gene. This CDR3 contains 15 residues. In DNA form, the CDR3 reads TGTGCCAGCAGCCAGCTGACAGGCCACAATCAGCCCCAGCATTTT. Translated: CASSQLTGHNQPQHF.

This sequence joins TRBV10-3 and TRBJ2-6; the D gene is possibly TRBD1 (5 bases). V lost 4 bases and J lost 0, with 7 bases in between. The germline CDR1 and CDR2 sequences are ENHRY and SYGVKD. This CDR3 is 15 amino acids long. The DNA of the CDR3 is TGTGCCATCAGTGGACAGAGCTCTGGGGCCAACGTCCTGACTTTC. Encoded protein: CAISGQSSGANVLTF.

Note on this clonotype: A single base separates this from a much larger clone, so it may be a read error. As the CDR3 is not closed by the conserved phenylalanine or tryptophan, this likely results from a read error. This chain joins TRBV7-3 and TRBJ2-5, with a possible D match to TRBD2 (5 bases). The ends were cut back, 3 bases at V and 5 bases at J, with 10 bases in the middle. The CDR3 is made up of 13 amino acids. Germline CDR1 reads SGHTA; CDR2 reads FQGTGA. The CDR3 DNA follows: TGTGCCAGCAGCTTCGCTAGCATGGAGACCCAGTACCTC. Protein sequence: CASSFASMETQYL.

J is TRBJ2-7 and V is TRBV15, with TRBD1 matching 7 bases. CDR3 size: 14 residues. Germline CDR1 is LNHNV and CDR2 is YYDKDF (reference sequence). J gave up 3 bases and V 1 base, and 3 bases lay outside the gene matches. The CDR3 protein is CATSRVPGGYEQYF. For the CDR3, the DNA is TGTGCCACCAGCAGAGTACCAGGGGGCTACGAGCAGTACTTC. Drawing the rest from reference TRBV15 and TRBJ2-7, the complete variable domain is DAMVIQNPRYQVTQFGKPVTLSCSQTLNHNVMYWYQQKSSQAPKLLFHYYDKDFNNEADTPDNFQSRRPNTSFCFLDIRSPGLGDTAMYLCATSRVPGGYEQYFGPGTRLTVT.

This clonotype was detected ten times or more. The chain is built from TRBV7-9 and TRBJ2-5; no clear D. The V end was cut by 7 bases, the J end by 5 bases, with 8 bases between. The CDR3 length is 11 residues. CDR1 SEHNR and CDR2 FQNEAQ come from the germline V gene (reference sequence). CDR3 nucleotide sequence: TGTGCCAGCACCCTAGAGGAGACCCAGTACTTC. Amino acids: CASTLEETQYF.

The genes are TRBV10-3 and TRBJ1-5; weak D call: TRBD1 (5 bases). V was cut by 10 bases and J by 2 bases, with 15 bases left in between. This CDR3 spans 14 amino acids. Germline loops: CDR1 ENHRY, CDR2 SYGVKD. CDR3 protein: CASRLGGGNQPQHF. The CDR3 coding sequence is TGTGCCAGCAGGTTGGGAGGGGGCAATCAGCCCCAGCATTTT.

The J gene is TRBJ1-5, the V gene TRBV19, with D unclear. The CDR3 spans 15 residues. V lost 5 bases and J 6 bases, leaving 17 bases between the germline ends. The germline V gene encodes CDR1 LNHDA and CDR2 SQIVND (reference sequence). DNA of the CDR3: TGTGCCAGTAGTCCCACCCGTGGGGTCGGTCAGCCCCAGCATTTT. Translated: CASSPTRGVGQPQHF.

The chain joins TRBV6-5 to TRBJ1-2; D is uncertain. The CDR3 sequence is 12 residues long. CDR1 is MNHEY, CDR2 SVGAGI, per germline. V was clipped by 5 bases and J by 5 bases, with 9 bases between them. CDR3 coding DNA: TGTGCCAGCAGTAAAAGACCTTATGGCTACACCTTC. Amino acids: CASSKRPYGYTF.

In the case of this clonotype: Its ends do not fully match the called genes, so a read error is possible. CDR3: CASSVGAMEETQHF. CDR3 sequence (DNA): TGTGCCAGCAGCGTAGGTGCAATGGAGGAGACCCAGCACTTC. The chain joins TRBV9 to TRBJ2-5; D is perhaps TRBD2 (5 bases). This CDR3 has 14 amino acids. The germline V gene has CDR1 SGDLS and CDR2 YYNGEE.